This T cell receptor beta chain was identified in a study of CD8 T cells in Susac syndrome. The multiple sclerosis controls comprised treatment-naive patients whose relapsing-remitting disease was stable or active. Both CD4+ and CD8+ T cells were negatively isolated, and TEMRA cells underwent FACS enrichment. It was with random hexamers that about 0.45 to 1 ug RNA was reverse transcribed. TCR beta CDR3 was amplified by immunoSEQ multiplex PCR. This amplification extended across 54 Vbeta and 13 Jbeta segments. TCRdb reanalysed the immunoSEQ multiplex PCR reads using MiXCR and keeps one entry per CDR3 protein. The sample includes nearly 200,000 distinct CDR3 sequences, 90% to 95% seen only once; the top ten take 0.093%. The CDR3 extends over 12 amino acids.

The TCR was taken from a human donor with multiple sclerosis. This chain uses TRBV21-1 with TRBJ2-5. TRBV21-1 is a known pseudogene. The material sequenced was CD4+ T cells from PBMCs. CDR3 nucleotides: TGTGCCAGCAGCAACCGACAAGGTTCAAAGTACTTC. Amino acid sequence: CASSNRQGSKYF.